The next 9 T cell receptor beta chains were all read from a single sample in a study of T cells in Graves' hyperthyroidism and ophthalmopathy. RNA transcripts were the template for amplifying TCR beta CDR3 regions. Primed by the HTBI set, a first-round RT-PCR was run on the TCR CDR3. MiXCR was run by TCRdb on the multiplex PCR reads, yielding one entry per CDR3 protein. The profile shows 370,000 or so distinct CDR3 sequences, approximately 15% of them singletons. Sequenced: blood. The source is a young woman with Graves' hyperthyroidism that later progressed to Graves' ophthalmopathy.

This clonotype was detected only a few times. The V gene is TRBV11-2, the J gene TRBJ2-4; TRBD2 matches at 8 bases. The V gene end was trimmed by 1 base and the J gene end by 4 bases; junction bases not matched to a gene: 3. Germline CDR1 and CDR2: SGHAT and FQNNGV. CDR3 length equals 15 residues. The chain's CDR3 is CASSLGPSGKNIQYF. The CDR3 DNA reads as TGTGCCAGCAGCTTAGGACCTAGCGGGAAAAACATTCAGTACTTC.

V is TRBV6-1 and J is TRBJ2-7; D unclear. The CDR3 sequence is 12 residues long. With 8 bases removed from V and 5 bases from J, the gap between germline ends came to 13 bases. Germline CDR1 is MNHNS and CDR2 is SASEGT. In nucleotides, the CDR3 is TGTGCCAGCTTTGGCAATCGGGACGAGCAGTACTTC. Protein sequence: CASFGNRDEQYF.

The rearrangement links TRBV10-1 to TRBJ2-3, with 10 bases that match TRBD2. The CDR3 covers 17 residues. Germline V gives CDR1 WNHNN, CDR2 SYGVQD (reference sequence). V dropped 4 bases and J dropped 6; count of bases not matched to a gene: 13. The CDR3 here is CASSASGTSATGDTQYF. CDR3 sequence (DNA): TGCGCCAGCAGTGCTTCCGGGACTAGCGCTACGGGGGATACGCAGTATTTT.

This clonotype was recorded at least ten times. The chain joins TRBV2 to TRBJ1-2; 7 positions match TRBD1. From germline, CDR1 is SNHLY and CDR2 FYNNEI. With 7 bases clipped from V and 2 bases from J, the junction kept 1 base outside the gene matches. The CDR3 length is 12 residues. The DNA of the CDR3 is TGTGCCAGCATGGACAGGAACTATGGCTACACCTTC. Translating it yields CASMDRNYGYTF.

This clonotype was counted ten times or more. J is TRBJ2-7 and V is TRBV3-1; 9 nucleotides agree with TRBD1. CDR1 is LGHDT, CDR2 YNNKEL, per germline (reference sequence). There are 17 residues in the CDR3. V lost 7 bases, J lost 4 bases, and 17 bases stayed unmatched. The CDR3 nucleotides read TGTGCCAGCACCCTCGGGACAGGGCCGTTAAGTGGATACGAGCAGTACTTC. It specifies CASTLGTGPLSGYEQYF.

V is TRBV20-1 and J is TRBJ1-6, with 9 nucleotides matching TRBD1. The germline V gene encodes CDR1 DFQATT and CDR2 SNEGSKA (reference sequence). CDR3 size: 15 residues. J gave up 9 bases and V 2 bases, and 8 bases lay outside the gene matches. For the CDR3, the DNA is TGCAGTGCTAGAATTCCGGGACAGGGTCTTTCACCCCTCCACTTT. Translating gives CSARIPGQGLSPLHF.

The chain is built from TRBV24-1 and TRBJ2-2, with no clear D. Germline assignment: CDR1 KGHDR and CDR2 SFDVKD. V was pared by 4 bases and J by 0 bases, with 11 bases between. The CDR3 loop spans 16 amino acids. CDR3 amino acids: CATSESGFSNTGELFF. DNA of the CDR3: TGTGCCACCAGTGAATCCGGGTTTTCGAACACCGGGGAGCTGTTTTTT.

The gene calls are TRBV19 and TRBJ1-3, with TRBD1 matching 7 bases. V shed 5 bases, J shed 0 bases, and the junction held 7 bases outside the gene matches. Looked up from germline, CDR1 is LNHDA and CDR2 is SQIVND (reference sequence). The CDR3 totals 16 residues. The CDR3 here is CASSPRTGSSGNTIYF. The CDR3 nucleotides read TGTGCCAGTAGTCCCCGGACAGGAAGCTCTGGAAACACCATATATTTT.

The sample holds a few counts of this clonotype. V and J are TRBV4-1 and TRBJ1-1; 9 positions match TRBD1. The CDR3 is made up of 14 amino acids. Germline V gives CDR1 MGHRA, CDR2 YSYEKL. The J segment lost 5 bases and the V segment lost 5 bases, leaving 6 bases of the junction unmatched. The CDR3 sequence: CASSIQGAETEAFF. The CDR3 region has the DNA TGCGCCAGCAGCATACAGGGGGCAGAGACTGAAGCTTTCTTT.